This TCR beta chain emerged from a study of blood T cell repertoires in COVID-19. Data came from immunoSEQ multiplex PCR; TCRdb stores just in-frame clones and leaves some out. The sample holds about 140,000 clones, about 80% seen once. The age range of participants was about 18 to 90 years, with residence in more than 20 US areas. Cohorts were determined from participant-reported clinical history. The recovered donors of Cohort 3 showed two negative PCRs, clearance, or symptom resolution. Sequenced: PBMCs or T cells enriched from blood (not recorded which). This receptor was identified in a woman aged 45-65 years who had recovered from COVID-19.

CDR3 sequence reads: CASSSVNLGQQDGYTF. Here the CDR3 DNA reads TGCGCCAGCAGCTCCGTAAACCTCGGACAGCAGGATGGCTACACCTTC. V usage is TRBV5-1 and J usage is TRBJ1-2; D is possibly TRBD1 (6 bases). CDR3 size: 16 residues. Trimming stripped 3 bases from V and 6 bases from J, with 21 bases between. Germline V CDR1 and CDR2: SGHRS, YFSETQ.